The next 9 T cell receptor beta chains were all read from a single sample in a study of T cells after yellow fever vaccination. TCRdb re-called the 5' RACE reads through MiXCR, storing one row per CDR3 protein. The data show approximately 300,000 distinct CDR3 sequences, 6.8% seen once. Sequenced here: PBMCs, sampled around 45 days after the first yellow fever vaccination. These receptors were obtained from a man aged 18 to 29 who received the YFV17D yellow fever vaccine.

V gene TRBV5-1 combines with J gene TRBJ2-6; D is perhaps TRBD2 (6 bases). CDR3 size: 17 residues. CDR1 is SGHRS and CDR2 is YFSETQ in the germline V gene. V shed 0 bases and J shed 7 bases, with 17 bases lying between them. CDR3 protein: CASSLAFLSAGANVLTF. CDR3 DNA sequence: TGCGCCAGCAGCTTGGCTTTTCTGTCGGCGGGAGCCAACGTCCTGACTTTC.

The sample holds a few counts of this clonotype. V is TRBV20-1 and J is TRBJ1-1; D might be TRBD1 (5 bases). CDR1 and CDR2 from the germline V gene are DFQATT and SNEGSKA (reference sequence). Trimming took 6 bases from V and 1 from J, leaving 15 bases between them. This CDR3 has 14 residues. The CDR3 coding sequence is TGCAGTGCCCAAGACGGGGCCGGGAACACTGAAGCTTTCTTT. Protein: CSAQDGAGNTEAFF.

This clonotype was found many times. The chain employs TRBV15 and TRBJ2-5; no clear D. Germline V gene sequence: CDR1 LNHNV, CDR2 YYDKDF (reference sequence). Trimming left V 1 base short and J 5 bases short, with 5 bases between. This CDR3 is 12 amino acids long. The CDR3 region has the DNA TGTGCCACCAGCAGAGTGGGCGAGACCCAGTACTTC. It specifies CATSRVGETQYF. Based on the CDR3 plus reference TRBV15 and TRBJ2-5, the full variable domain is DAMVIQNPRYQVTQFGKPVTLSCSQTLNHNVMYWYQQKSSQAPKLLFHYYDKDFNNEADTPDNFQSRRPNTSFCFLDIRSPGLGDTAMYLCATSRVGETQYFGPGTRLLVL.

The rearrangement links TRBV5-1 to TRBJ2-7, with D maybe TRBD2 (5 bases). From germline, CDR1 is SGHRS and CDR2 YFSETQ. The CDR3 extends over 14 amino acids. Trimming left V 1 base short and J 1 base short, with 9 bases between. The CDR3 nucleotides are TGCGCCAGCAGCTTGTTACCGGGGTCCTACGAGCAGTACTTC. Protein product: CASSLLPGSYEQYF.

This clonotype was observed a handful of times. The V call is TRBV9, the J call TRBJ1-6; tentative D call: TRBD1 (5 bases). The CDR3 spans 18 residues. V was trimmed by 0 bases and J by 6 bases, leaving 19 bases between them. The germline CDR1 and CDR2 sequences are SGDLS and YYNGEE. This CDR3 reads CASSVDSGWGTGNSPLHF. Here the CDR3 DNA reads TGTGCCAGCAGCGTAGACTCTGGTTGGGGGACGGGTAATTCACCCCTCCACTTT.

V gene TRBV20-1 combines with J gene TRBJ1-1, with D possibly matching TRBD1 (6 bases). Germline CDR1 reads DFQATT; CDR2 reads SNEGSKA (reference sequence). The CDR3 spans 13 residues. Trimming left V 6 bases short and J 5 bases short, with 16 bases between. CDR3 in DNA: TGCAGTGCGGCACCAGGGGTTTGGACTGAAGCTTTCTTT. It yields the protein CSAAPGVWTEAFF.

There are a few counts of this clonotype. The J gene is TRBJ2-3, the V gene TRBV4-3; 10 nucleotides agree with TRBD2. V lost 4 bases to trimming and J lost 0 bases; unmatched junction nucleotides: 7. Germline CDR1 reads LGHNA; CDR2 reads YSLEER. The CDR3 length is 17 residues. The CDR3 coding sequence is TGCGCCAGCAGCCGACGATTAGCGGGGGGTAGCACAGATACGCAGTATTTT. Protein: CASSRRLAGGSTDTQYF.

This clonotype was detected only a few times. The rearrangement joins TRBV7-8 to TRBJ2-3; D gene ambiguous. The CDR3 extends over 14 amino acids. V was cut by 2 bases and J by 6 bases, with 12 bases left in between. Germline V lookup: CDR1 SGHVS, CDR2 FQNEAQ. CDR3 sequence (DNA): TGTGCCAGCAGCTTACGGACCAGCCCCGATACGCAGTATTTT. It specifies CASSLRTSPDTQYF.

The rearrangement links TRBV6-5 to TRBJ2-7; D gene ambiguous. Germline V gene sequence: CDR1 MNHEY, CDR2 SVGAGI. The CDR3 spans 15 residues. The ends were cut back, 0 bases at V and 0 bases at J, with 9 bases in the middle. The CDR3 coding sequence is TGTGCCAGCAGTTACTCGACTCCCAGCTCCTACGAGCAGTACTTC. Protein product: CASSYSTPSSYEQYF.